This is a list of T cell receptor beta chains from one sample in a study of shared clonotypes between healthy human individuals. Assay used: immunoSEQ multiplex PCR; TCRdb lists only in-frame clones, some missing. The sample records more than 1.2 million clones, approximately 98.5% being singletons. Specimen: naive CD4+ T cells sorted from blood. These TCRs come from a man in his thirties or forties in good health. Each CDR3 is given with its conserved first and last residue. A D gene is named only where the DNA matches it firmly. For some rows the clone size is stated as once, few or many, or as a class when expanded; others skip it.

j_call | d_call | v_call | clone_size | cdr3_aa | cdr3_nt
TRBJ2-3 | NA | TRBV30 | NA | CAWTQADTQYF | TGTGCCTGGACCCAGGCCGATACGCAGTATTTT
TRBJ2-1 | TRBD2 | TRBV28 | NA | CASSPHLAGGDNEQFF | TGTGCCAGCAGTCCACATCTAGCGGGAGGGGACAATGAGCAGTTCTTC
TRBJ1-2 | TRBD1 | TRBV9 | NA | CASSVVQGAFGYGYTF | TGTGCCAGCAGCGTAGTTCAGGGGGCGTTTGGATATGGCTACACCTTC
TRBJ2-3 | NA | TRBV18 | NA | CASSPPSGDTQYF | TGTGCCAGCTCACCACCGTCAGGAGATACGCAGTATTTT
TRBJ1-2 | NA | TRBV7-9 | NA | CASSPGFRYGYTF | TGTGCCAGCAGCCCCGGGTTTCGGTATGGCTACACCTTC
TRBJ2-7 | TRBD2 | TRBV27 | NA | CASSLGGGYEQYF | TGTGCCAGCAGCCTCGGGGGGGGCTACGAGCAGTACTTC
TRBJ1-2 | NA | TRBV18 | NA | CASSPLPAPNYGYTF | TGTGCCAGCTCACCACTCCCAGCACCCAACTATGGCTACACCTTC
TRBJ2-1 | TRBD2 | TRBV9 | NA | CASSVVGGRAYPYNEQFF | TGTGCCAGCAGCGTAGTTGGCGGGAGGGCCTACCCCTACAATGAGCAGTTCTTC
TRBJ2-1 | NA | TRBV11-3 | NA | CASSLASGDPNEQFF | TGTGCCAGCAGCTTGGCGTCAGGGGATCCCAATGAGCAGTTCTTC
TRBJ1-3 | NA | TRBV28 | NA | CASSSREGKPGGNTIYF | TGTGCCAGCAGCAGCCGCGAGGGGAAACCGGGCGGAAACACCATATATTTT
TRBJ1-5 | NA | TRBV6-5 | NA | CASTGTDGTQPQHF | TGTGCCAGCACCGGGACGGACGGCACCCAGCCCCAGCATTTT
TRBJ1-2 | NA | TRBV29-1 | NA | CSVEEGVRGNYGYTF | TGCAGCGTTGAGGAAGGTGTCAGGGGAAACTATGGCTACACCTTC
TRBJ2-1 | NA | TRBV21-1 | NA | CASSKSIDRGHRNEQFF | TGTGCCAGCAGCAAATCTATCGACAGGGGACATCGCAATGAGCAGTTCTTC
TRBJ1-1 | NA | TRBV4-1 | NA | CASSQRRDTEAFF | TGCGCCAGCAGCCAACGGAGGGACACTGAAGCTTTCTTT
TRBJ2-1 | NA | TRBV28 | NA | CASSLDRVRNEQFF | TGTGCCAGCAGTTTAGATAGGGTTAGGAATGAGCAGTTCTTC
TRBJ2-5 | NA | TRBV18 | NA | CASSPPAGQETQYF | TGTGCCAGCTCACCACCGGCGGGGCAAGAGACCCAGTACTTC
TRBJ1-2 | NA | TRBV29-1 | NA | CSGVEGNYGYTF | TGCAGCGGAGTAGAGGGAAACTATGGCTACACCTTC
TRBJ1-2 | NA | TRBV11-1 | NA | CASSLEQGNYGYTF | TGTGCCAGCAGCTTGGAGCAGGGTAACTATGGCTACACCTTC
TRBJ2-7 | NA | TRBV28 | NA | CASRSGSSYEQYF | TGTGCCAGCCGATCCGGAAGCTCCTACGAGCAGTACTTC
TRBJ2-7 | NA | TRBV4-1 | NA | CASSLVAREVQYF | TGCGCCAGCAGTTTAGTAGCCAGGGAGGTGCAGTACTTC
TRBJ2-5 | NA | TRBV11-2 | NA | CASSASETQYF | TGTGCCAGCAGCGCCAGCGAGACCCAGTACTTC
TRBJ1-5 | TRBD1 | TRBV13 | NA | CASSLRGPGGNQPQHF | TGTGCCAGCAGCTTGAGGGGGCCGGGGGGCAATCAGCCCCAGCATTTT
TRBJ2-7 | NA | TRBV11-2 | NA | CASSRNRADRDEQYF | TGTGCCAGCAGCCGGAACAGGGCCGACCGGGACGAGCAGTACTTC
TRBJ2-5 | NA | TRBV5-4 | NA | CASSLGALGTKTQYF | TGTGCCAGCAGCTTGGGAGCTCTTGGGACGAAGACCCAGTACTTC
TRBJ2-5 | TRBD1 | TRBV7-9 | NA | CASSYAPGQSQETQYF | TGTGCCAGCAGCTATGCCCCGGGACAGTCACAAGAGACCCAGTACTTC
TRBJ2-5 | TRBD2 | TRBV18 | NA | CASSPIVGRVQETQYF | TGTGCCAGCTCACCGATCGTCGGGAGGGTACAAGAGACCCAGTACTTC
TRBJ1-2 | NA | TRBV14 | NA | CASSQPITLASLYGYTF | TGTGCCAGCAGCCAACCGATAACCCTGGCCTCCCTCTATGGCTACACCTTC
TRBJ2-3 | TRBD1 | TRBV4-3 | NA | CASSQEGTGGMDTQYF | TGCGCCAGCAGCCAAGAAGGGACAGGGGGAATGGATACGCAGTATTTT
TRBJ1-1 | NA | TRBV4-3 | NA | CASSLQANTEAFF | TGCGCCAGCAGCCTACAGGCGAACACTGAAGCTTTCTTT
TRBJ2-1 | TRBD2 | TRBV28 | NA | CASNPAGGLGSYNEQFF | TGTGCCAGCAATCCAGCGGGAGGGCTAGGCTCCTACAATGAGCAGTTCTTC
TRBJ2-1 | TRBD1 | TRBV4-1 | NA | CASSQVVTGGFNEQFF | TGCGCCAGCAGCCAAGTTGTGACAGGGGGGTTCAATGAGCAGTTCTTC
TRBJ1-3 | NA | TRBV5-1 | NA | CASSLARPDHPSGNTIYF | TGCGCCAGCAGCTTGGCCAGGCCCGATCATCCCTCTGGAAACACCATATATTTT
TRBJ2-5 | TRBD2 | TRBV18 | NA | CASSPRLAGVRQETQYF | TGTGCCAGCTCACCACGGCTAGCGGGAGTTCGGCAAGAGACCCAGTACTTC
TRBJ1-1 | TRBD1 | TRBV7-8 | NA | CASSPRQGGDTEAFF | TGTGCCAGCAGCCCCCGACAGGGTGGGGACACTGAAGCTTTCTTT
TRBJ2-7 | NA | TRBV10-3 | NA | CASKSGADEQYF | TGTGCCAGCAAGTCCGGGGCGGACGAGCAGTACTTC
TRBJ2-1 | NA | TRBV6-1 | NA | CASREGMSSYNEQFF | TGTGCCAGCAGGGAGGGGATGAGCTCCTACAATGAGCAGTTCTTC
TRBJ2-7 | NA | TRBV25-1 | NA | CASSEFVADEQYF | TGTGCCAGCAGTGAATTCGTAGCCGACGAGCAGTACTTC
TRBJ2-3 | TRBD2 | TRBV11-3 | once | CASSLSSGSLYTQYF | TGTGCCAGCAGCTTATCTAGCGGGAGTTTATATACGCAGTATTTT
TRBJ2-7 | NA | TRBV4-1 | NA | CASSQDRKLPEQYF | TGCGCCAGCAGCCAAGATCGAAAATTACCCGAGCAGTACTTC
TRBJ2-7 | NA | TRBV28 | NA | CATLRSGGNYYEQYF | TGTGCCACCCTCCGGTCCGGCGGGAACTACTACGAGCAGTACTTC
TRBJ1-5 | TRBD1 | TRBV19 | once | CASSGGVQPQHF | TGTGCCAGTTCAGGGGGCGTTCAGCCCCAGCATTTT
TRBJ1-3 | TRBD1 | TRBV18 | NA | CASSRTSGTDYSGNTIYF | TGTGCCAGCTCACGCACATCCGGGACAGATTACTCTGGAAACACCATATATTTT
TRBJ1-4 | TRBD1 | TRBV6-1 | once | CASRDRRTTNEKLFF | TGTGCCAGCAGGGACAGGAGAACAACTAATGAAAAACTGTTTTTT
TRBJ1-1 | NA | TRBV18 | NA | CASSPTLKGDTEAFF | TGTGCCAGCTCACCGACTCTTAAGGGTGACACTGAAGCTTTCTTT
TRBJ2-7 | NA | TRBV4-2 | NA | CASSQASSYEQYF | TGTGCCAGCAGCCAAGCGAGCTCCTACGAGCAGTACTTC
TRBJ1-5 | TRBD1 | TRBV2 | once | CASQMDRESRPQHF | TGTGCCAGCCAGATGGACAGGGAGAGCCGGCCCCAGCATTTT
TRBJ2-2 | TRBD2 | TRBV4-1 | NA | CASSRGLAGYTGELFF | TGCGCCAGCAGCCGGGGACTAGCGGGTTACACCGGGGAGCTGTTTTTT
TRBJ1-4 | TRBD1 | TRBV5-1 | NA | CASSPAGTGNEKLFF | TGCGCCAGCAGCCCGGCCGGGACAGGCAATGAAAAACTGTTTTTT
TRBJ2-3 | NA | TRBV10-3 | once | CATGAAVTSTDTQYF | TGTGCCACCGGGGCAGCGGTAACTAGCACAGATACGCAGTATTTT
TRBJ1-2 | NA | TRBV6-1 | NA | CASSKGSYGYTF | TGTGCCAGCAGCAAGGGTAGCTATGGCTACACCTTC
TRBJ1-5 | NA | TRBV6-5 | NA | CASSYSKTWPNQPQHF | TGTGCCAGCAGTTACTCGAAGACTTGGCCCAATCAGCCCCAGCATTTT
TRBJ2-1 | NA | TRBV28 | NA | CASSFAGSYNEQFF | TGTGCCAGCAGTTTTGCGGGATCTTACAATGAGCAGTTCTTC
TRBJ2-3 | TRBD2 | TRBV18 | NA | CASSPLTLTGGATDTQYF | TGTGCCAGCTCACCACTCACTCTTACGGGGGGGGCCACAGATACGCAGTATTTT
TRBJ2-3 | TRBD2 | TRBV9 | NA | CASSASGRPDTQYF | TGTGCCAGCAGCGCTAGCGGGAGACCAGATACGCAGTATTTT
TRBJ2-5 | NA | TRBV27 | NA | CASSQEFRETQYF | TGTGCCAGCAGTCAGGAGTTCAGGGAGACCCAGTACTTC
TRBJ2-1 | NA | TRBV6-4 | NA | CASSGTFEDSYNEQFF | TGTGCCAGCAGTGGGACATTTGAAGACTCCTACAATGAGCAGTTCTTC
TRBJ2-7 | TRBD2 | TRBV2 | NA | CASSEERAGSGKHEQYF | TGTGCCAGCAGTGAAGAACGGGCGGGGAGCGGGAAACACGAGCAGTACTTC
TRBJ1-3 | NA | TRBV7-3 | NA | CASSLSSGNTIYF | TGTGCCAGCAGCTTATCTTCTGGAAACACCATATATTTT
TRBJ2-1 | NA | TRBV9 | NA | CASSVGWGIINEQFF | TGTGCCAGCAGCGTAGGTTGGGGGATTATCAATGAGCAGTTCTTC
TRBJ2-1 | NA | TRBV13 | NA | CASSPRLSSYNEQFF | TGTGCCAGCAGCCCCCGGTTGAGCTCCTACAATGAGCAGTTCTTC